This T cell receptor beta chain was observed in a study of CD8+CD57+ T cells in acquired aplastic anemia (dated 2018 in TCRdb). With regard to the full study: DNA extracted from sorted CD4+ and CD8+ cells had a mean of about 3.2 ug, with a range of about 0.19 to 30 ug. Mean read counts for healthy donor samples were about 10 million for CD4+ cells and fewer than 12 million for CD8+ cells. The paper's findings and limits, for the study overall: Roughly 29 CD8+ CDR3 sequences were found to be shared between patients and controls, but these sequences appeared to be highly expressed in patients and within the immunodominant clones of the patients. Patients and healthy controls showed no significant difference in CD8+ Simpson's diversity (P=0.060).

For CDR1 and CDR2, the germline V gene lists SNHLY and FYNNEI. A distance of 10 bases separates the germline ends of V and J, which lose 4 bases and 4 bases respectively. The cysteine opens and the phenylalanine closes a CDR3 of 13 amino acids. Kept here is only the CDR3 DNA, which spans 39 bases and is read in frame from base 1. Profiling of TCR beta VDJ combinations and CDR3 sequences used genomic DNA as the template. TCR repertoire sequencing was run on an Illumina HiSeq 2000. From the authors' description of their analysis: TRBV/TRBJ rearrangement plots, CDR3 size and DJ length profiles, and Simpson's diversity index were used to evaluate the repertoires. The most abundant DNA sequence in the deep sequencing data was taken as the immunodominant clone. CDR3 amino acid sequences were checked for sharing across subjects and were also compared against the VDJdb database and published repertoires. TCRdb reran the public reads through fastp at Q25 and MiXCR, keeping productive beta chains. One record per CDR3 amino acid sequence lists the most common genes and DNA. The V and J calls and clone size come from TCRdb's table, not from the authors' own analysis. This sample comprises 120,000 or so distinct CDR3 sequences, around 48% of them detected only once. The top ten clones comprise 2% to 3% of the sample.

A note on this clonotype: Its antigen is still unknown. Per-base qualities were not stored, and no clone one base away is much larger.

In this study, sorted CD4+ and CD8+ T cells from the blood of healthy subjects and of severe aplastic anemia patients had their TCR repertoires deep-sequenced. Ficoll-Paque density gradient centrifugation was used to isolate peripheral blood mononuclear cells. CD4+ and CD8+ T cells were sorted by FACS or magnetic beads before DNA extraction. The rearrangement combines TRBV2 with TRBJ1-2; matching of 5 bases hints at TRBD1 as the D gene. Sequenced sample: sorted CD4+, CD8+, or CD8+CD57+ T cells (not recorded which) from PBMCs. This sequence originates from a human donor in good health, serving as a control. The CDR3 in this case is CASSGDSSYGYTF. The DNA sequence follows: TGTGCCAGCAGTGGCGACAGTAGCTATGGCTACACCTTC.